This TCR beta chain was captured in a study of blood T cell repertoires in COVID-19. The wider study: Whether acute or convalescent, the COVID-19 samples came from the United States, Italy and Spain.

This CDR3 comprises 15 residues. V lost 7 bases, J lost 2 bases, and 11 bases stayed unmatched. Germline V CDR1 and CDR2: SNHLY, FYNNEI. Source study methods: Using reference gene primer amplification, nucleated cell counts were estimated. Sequenced by immunoSEQ multiplex PCR; TCRdb stores in-frame clones only, minus some. Clone size and V and J calls were adopted from that table, with D and trimming inferred from the DNA. Of nearly 95,000 clones listed, about nine tenths are singletons. The sequence was collected from a human donor with active COVID-19. The donor label of this sample is uncertain. Source material: peripheral blood. J is TRBJ2-7 and V is TRBV2, with 7 bases identical to TRBD1. CDR3 sequence reads: CASIRGYRGPYEQYF. The DNA of the CDR3 is TGTGCCAGCATCAGGGGTTACAGGGGTCCCTACGAGCAGTACTTC.